These 20 T cell receptor beta chains came from one sample sequenced in a study of T-cell reconstitution after alpha-beta-depleted transplantation in children. Unique molecular identifiers were used to barcode this TCRbeta library. TCRdb itself ran the PCR reads through MiXCR, one entry per CDR3 protein. The sample has around 420,000 distinct CDR3 sequences, around 15% seen once. The starting material was PBMCs, mostly from graft donor cells, obtained 360 days after TCRalphabeta/CD19-depleted stem cell transplant. The receptors here all came from a boy younger than two who had a stem cell transplant for Wiskott-Aldrich syndrome, so the T cells may come from the graft donor.

The chain couples TRBV20-1 to TRBJ2-2; 11 bases map to TRBD2. V lost 1 base to trimming and J lost 7 bases; unmatched junction nucleotides: 14. This CDR3 has 18 residues. Germline V lookup: CDR1 DFQATT, CDR2 SNEGSKA (reference sequence). Here the CDR3 DNA reads TGCAGTGCTAGAGGCCCTCTTAGCGGGAGGGCCGGGGTCGGGGAGCTGTTTTTT. This codes for CSARGPLSGRAGVGELFF.

V gene TRBV27 combines with J gene TRBJ2-2; 9 nucleotides line up with TRBD2. The V gene end was trimmed by 5 bases and the J gene end by 7 bases; junction bases not matched to a gene: 8. Germline loops: CDR1 MNHEY, CDR2 SMNVEV (reference sequence). This CDR3 comprises 15 residues. The DNA of the CDR3 is TGTGCCAGCAGTCCCCGTGGTAGCGGGAGCGGGGAGCTGTTTTTT. Its protein product is CASSPRGSGSGELFF.

V is TRBV11-1 and J is TRBJ2-4; 8 nucleotides agree with TRBD1. Germline-derived CDR1 and CDR2 are SGHAT and FQDESV (reference sequence). J lost 0 bases, V lost 2 bases, and 15 bases had no gene match. There are 20 residues in the CDR3. Here the CDR3 DNA reads TGTGCCAGCAGCTTACGACAGGGGACCATCCTTCACCTAGCCAAAAACATTCAGTACTTC. This translates into CASSLRQGTILHLAKNIQYF.

The sample holds many counts of this clonotype. V and J are TRBV5-1 and TRBJ1-2; tentative D call: TRBD1 (6 bases). This CDR3 contains 12 residues. Trimming cost V 3 bases and J 4 bases, with 7 bases left between them. Per germline, CDR1 SGHRS and CDR2 YFSETQ. As DNA, the CDR3 is TGCGCCAGCAGCTCGGACAGCTATGGCTACACCTTC. It is translated as CASSSDSYGYTF.

On this clonotype itself: The junction departs from germline at one end; a sequencing error may be responsible. The chain is built from TRBV6-2 or TRBV6-3 and TRBJ2-2, with D perhaps matching TRBD2 (5 bases). CDR1 is MNHEY, CDR2 SVGEGT, per germline. This CDR3 comprises 13 residues. The CDR3 loop reads CASIRANTGEPFF. CDR3 nucleotides: TGTGCCAGCATTCGCGCGAACACCGGGGAGCCGTTTTTT.

This clonotype was found a few times. The CDR3 nucleotides are TGCGCCAGCAGCTTGAGGGGCAGTCCCGCCTACGAGCAGTACTTC. It encodes CASSLRGSPAYEQYF. V gene TRBV5-1 combines with J gene TRBJ2-7; D may be TRBD1 (5 bases). Germline values: CDR1 SGHRS, CDR2 YFSETQ. Trimming stripped 1 base from V and 2 bases from J, with 13 bases between. The CDR3 spans 15 residues. Complete variable domain (other parts from reference TRBV5-1 and TRBJ2-7): KAGVTQTPRYLIKTRGQQVTLSCSPISGHRSVSWYQQTPGQGLQFLFEYFSETQRNKGNFPGRFSGRQFSNSRSEMNVSTLELGDSALYLCASSLRGSPAYEQYFGPGTRLTVT.

This clonotype was counted between two and nine times. The J gene is TRBJ1-5, the V gene TRBV4-3; D is undetermined. Germline-derived CDR1 and CDR2 are LGHNA and YSLEER. Trimming cost V 5 bases and J 3 bases, with 11 bases left between them. CDR3 length equals 14 residues. CDR3 nucleotide sequence: TGCGCCAGCAGCAGGACCGAGAACAATCAGCCCCAGCATTTT. Translated, it gives CASSRTENNQPQHF.

In this sample, this clonotype turned up a few times. The genes are TRBV11-2 and TRBJ2-2, with no clear D. Per germline, CDR1 SGHAT and CDR2 FQNNGV. V lost 2 bases, J lost 4 bases, and 8 bases lay in between. The CDR3 has 14 amino acids. The CDR3 spells CASSLTLFTGELFF. Written as DNA, the CDR3 is TGTGCCAGCAGCTTAACACTTTTCACCGGGGAGCTGTTTTTT.

The chain combines TRBV12-3 or TRBV12-4 with TRBJ2-6; no definite D call. Trimming stripped 6 bases from V and 4 bases from J, with 13 bases between. The CDR3 is 15 residues long. The CDR3 coding sequence is TGTGCCAGCAGCCCTTACTTGGGAGGGGCCAACGTCCTGACTTTC. Its protein product is CASSPYLGGANVLTF.

In this sample, this clonotype turned up a few times. V is TRBV7-2 and J is TRBJ2-7, with 8 bases matching TRBD1. With 5 bases clipped from V and 0 bases from J, the junction kept 12 bases outside the gene matches. Germline-derived CDR1 and CDR2 are SGHTA and FQGNSA. This CDR3 comprises 17 residues. CDR3 bases: TGTGCCAGCAGCCTAAACCCCAGGGGGCCACCCTCCTACGAGCAGTACTTC. Translating gives CASSLNPRGPPSYEQYF.

This clonotype was seen a handful of times. The chain carries TRBV18 and TRBJ2-7; the D gene could be TRBD1 or TRBD2 (6 bases each). The CDR3 sequence is 15 residues long. CDR1 is KGHSH, CDR2 LQKENI, per germline. The V and J ends lost 2 bases and 3 bases respectively, with 14 bases between them. This CDR3 reads CASSPVMRGDYEQYF. The CDR3 DNA reads as TGTGCCAGCTCACCAGTCATGAGGGGGGACTACGAGCAGTACTTC.

The chain combines TRBV5-4 with TRBJ2-5; 12 positions agree with TRBD2. The CDR3 runs 18 residues. Trimming removed 0 bases from V and 1 base from J; junction bases left unmatched: 7. CDR1 is SGHNT and CDR2 is YYREEE in the germline V gene (reference sequence). In DNA, the CDR3 is TGTGCCAGCAGCTTGGCCGCTAGCGGGAGGGCCCTCCAAGAGACCCAGTACTTC. Amino acids: CASSLAASGRALQETQYF.

The chain joins TRBV28 to TRBJ2-3; tentatively, D is TRBD2 (5 bases). The CDR3 covers 14 residues. Germline assignment: CDR1 MDHEN and CDR2 SYDVKM. Between the trimmed V and J ends, which lost 6 bases and 5 bases, there was a span of 15 bases. The CDR3: CASRSGGHEDTQYF. The CDR3 nucleotides read TGTGCCAGCAGGAGCGGCGGGCACGAAGATACGCAGTATTTT.

The chain links TRBV5-1 to TRBJ2-2; TRBD2 matches at 12 bases. CDR1 is SGHRS and CDR2 is YFSETQ in the germline V gene. The length of the CDR3 is 22 residues. J lost 6 bases, V lost 0 bases, and 21 bases had no gene match. This CDR3 reads CASSLAHRGLAGGHPLAGELFF. The DNA of the CDR3 is TGCGCCAGCAGCTTGGCCCATAGAGGGCTAGCGGGGGGGCACCCGCTGGCCGGGGAGCTGTTTTTT. The complete variable domain, with remaining parts taken from reference TRBV5-1 and TRBJ2-2, reads KAGVTQTPRYLIKTRGQQVTLSCSPISGHRSVSWYQQTPGQGLQFLFEYFSETQRNKGNFPGRFSGRQFSNSRSEMNVSTLELGDSALYLCASSLAHRGLAGGHPLAGELFFGEGSRLTVL.

In its sample, this clonotype was seen a few times. V gene TRBV28 combines with J gene TRBJ2-3; D may be TRBD1 or TRBD2 (5 bases each). CDR3 length: 14 amino acids. Trimming pared 7 bases from V and 2 bases from J, leaving 13 bases between. CDR1 and CDR2 (germline): MDHEN, SYDVKM. DNA for the CDR3: TGTGCCAGCAATGGGACCCCTCACACAGATACGCAGTATTTT. Translated, it gives CASNGTPHTDTQYF.

The V and J genes are TRBV7-6 and TRBJ2-1, with 16 bases identical to TRBD2. After removal of 5 bases from V and 4 bases from J, the junction contained 5 bases not matched to a gene. This CDR3 spans 17 amino acids. Germline-derived CDR1 and CDR2 are SGHVS and FNYEAQ. CDR3 coding DNA: TGTGCCAGCAGCCTGGGGACTAGCGGGAGGGAATACAATGAGCAGTTCTTC. Translating it yields CASSLGTSGREYNEQFF.

This chain uses TRBV20-1 with TRBJ2-7; D might be TRBD1 (6 bases). Germline lookup yields CDR1 DFQATT and CDR2 SNEGSKA (reference sequence). Trimming stripped 2 bases from V and 0 bases from J, with 11 bases between. This CDR3 is 14 amino acids long. CDR3 in DNA: TGCAGTGCTAGACGTGACAGGCCCTCCTACGAGCAGTACTTC. Translating gives CSARRDRPSYEQYF.

CDR3 in DNA: TGTGCCAGCAGTTTTTGGGGTAACGGGGAGCTGTTTTTT. Translating gives CASSFWGNGELFF. V gene TRBV12-3 or TRBV12-4 combines with J gene TRBJ2-2; D gene unclear. The CDR3 spans 13 residues. Trimming pared 3 bases from V and 7 bases from J, leaving 9 bases between.

The chain is built from TRBV7-8 and TRBJ2-1; D is ambiguous. This CDR3 has 15 amino acids. The germline V gene has CDR1 SGHVS and CDR2 FQNEAQ. Trimming removed 3 bases at V and 4 bases at J, with 13 bases between. The CDR3 region has the DNA TGTGCCAGCAGCTTCGGTAGGTCTAAATACAATGAGCAGTTCTTC. Its translation is CASSFGRSKYNEQFF.

The chain links TRBV6-2 or TRBV6-3 to TRBJ2-7; maybe TRBD1 (5 bases). The CDR3 spans 13 residues. Trimming removed 5 bases from V and 0 bases from J, with 8 bases in between. Germline V gives CDR1 MNHEY, CDR2 SVGEGT. CDR3 coding DNA: TGTGCCAGCAGTAGACAGTACTCCTACGAGCAGTACTTC. It yields the protein CASSRQYSYEQYF.